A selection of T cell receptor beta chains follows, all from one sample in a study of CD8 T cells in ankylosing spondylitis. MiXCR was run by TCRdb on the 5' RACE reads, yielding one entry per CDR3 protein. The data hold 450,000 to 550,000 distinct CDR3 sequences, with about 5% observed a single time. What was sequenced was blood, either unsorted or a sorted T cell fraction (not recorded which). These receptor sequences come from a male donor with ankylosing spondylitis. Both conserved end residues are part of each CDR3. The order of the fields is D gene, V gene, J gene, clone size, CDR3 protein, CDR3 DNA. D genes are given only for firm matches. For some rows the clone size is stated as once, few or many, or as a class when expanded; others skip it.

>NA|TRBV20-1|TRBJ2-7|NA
CSAPPDPASSEQYF
TGCAGTGCTCCCCCCGACCCGGCCTCATCCGAGCAGTACTTC
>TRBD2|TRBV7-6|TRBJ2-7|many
CASSLKGGASGGEGYEQYF
TGTGCCAGCAGCTTAAAAGGAGGGGCTAGCGGGGGGGAAGGCTACGAGCAGTACTTC
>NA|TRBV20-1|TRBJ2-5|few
CSASRQYQETQYF
TGCAGTGCTAGTAGACAGTACCAAGAGACCCAGTACTTC
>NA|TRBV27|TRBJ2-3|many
CASKNLGGTDTQYF
TGTGCCAGCAAGAATCTAGGAGGTACAGATACGCAGTATTTT
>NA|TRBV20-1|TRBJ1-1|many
CSARDPGTRNTEAFF
TGCAGTGCTAGAGATCCGGGGACGAGGAACACTGAAGCTTTCTTT
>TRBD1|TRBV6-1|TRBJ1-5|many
CASSGQGANQPQHF
TGTGCCAGCAGCGGACAGGGGGCGAATCAGCCCCAGCATTTT
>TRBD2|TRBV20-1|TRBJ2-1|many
CSAPGGSGRRHNEQFF
TGCAGTGCTCCGGGAGGAAGCGGGAGGAGGCACAATGAGCAGTTCTTC
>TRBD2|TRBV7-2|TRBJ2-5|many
CASSLNSGYQETQYF
TGTGCCAGCAGCCTAAATAGCGGGTACCAAGAGACCCAGTACTTC
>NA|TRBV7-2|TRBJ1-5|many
CASSFVGWGTNQPQHF
TGTGCCAGCAGCTTCGTTGGCTGGGGGACCAATCAGCCCCAGCATTTT
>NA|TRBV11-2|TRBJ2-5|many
CASSLRQGRQETQYF
TGTGCCAGCAGCCTCCGGCAGGGTCGGCAAGAGACCCAGTACTTC
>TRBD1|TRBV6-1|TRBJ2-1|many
CASSNLGQGAYNEQFF
TGTGCCAGCAGTAATCTTGGACAGGGCGCCTACAATGAGCAGTTCTTC
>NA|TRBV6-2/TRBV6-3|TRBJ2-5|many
CASYPSGGAETQYF
TGTGCCAGCTACCCGTCGGGGGGCGCGGAGACCCAGTACTTC
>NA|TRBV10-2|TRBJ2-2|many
CASSESTGRYTGELFF
TGCGCCAGCAGTGAGTCGACAGGGAGGTACACCGGGGAGCTGTTTTTT